This TCR beta chain was sequenced in a study of blood T cell repertoires in COVID-19. Per the authors' pipeline: Amplification of reference gene primers was used by the study to estimate nucleated cell counts. The data were produced by immunoSEQ multiplex PCR, yet TCRdb's version contains in-frame clones alone and is incomplete. V and J calls and clone size are as listed in that table; D and trimming were resolved from the DNA. Here the sample spans approximately 200,000 clones, about four fifths being singletons. Germline V gene data show CDR1 as SGHTA and CDR2 as FQGTGA. Trimming cost V 10 bases and J 4 bases; bases outside gene matches: 17. This CDR3 comprises 16 residues.

The sequenced material came from PBMCs or T cells enriched from blood (not recorded which). The J gene is TRBJ2-7, the V gene TRBV7-3, with 9 bases that match TRBD1. The receptor was isolated from a woman in her 40s with acute COVID-19. Here the CDR3 reads CANTTCRRGQGYEQYF. The DNA of the CDR3 is TGTGCCAACACTACTTGCAGGAGGGGACAGGGTTACGAGCAGTACTTC.